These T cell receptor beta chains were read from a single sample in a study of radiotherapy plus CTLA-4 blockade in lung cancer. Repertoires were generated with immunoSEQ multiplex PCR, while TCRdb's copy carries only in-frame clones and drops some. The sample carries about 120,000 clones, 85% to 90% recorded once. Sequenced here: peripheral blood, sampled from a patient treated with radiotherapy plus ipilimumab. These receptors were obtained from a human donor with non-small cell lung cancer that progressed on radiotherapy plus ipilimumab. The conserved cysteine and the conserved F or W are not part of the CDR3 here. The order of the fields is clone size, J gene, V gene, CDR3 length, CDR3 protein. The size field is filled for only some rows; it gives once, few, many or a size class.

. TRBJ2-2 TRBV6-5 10 ASMRGTGELF
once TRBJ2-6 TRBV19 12 ASKFISGANVLT
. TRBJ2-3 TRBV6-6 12 ASSHLAVTDTQY
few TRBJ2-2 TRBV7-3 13 ASSLVLGAGGELF
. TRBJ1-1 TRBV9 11 ASSVDSFTEAF
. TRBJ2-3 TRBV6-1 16 ASSGARLAGGPGDTQY
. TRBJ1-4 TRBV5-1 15 ASSLRTSGGVGEKLF
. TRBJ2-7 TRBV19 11 ASSGDTSYEQY
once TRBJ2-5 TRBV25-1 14 ASSEYGQVWQETQY
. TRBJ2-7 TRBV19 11 ASSRGGPYEQY
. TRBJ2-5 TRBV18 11 ASSPGGQETQY
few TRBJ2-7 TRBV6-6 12 ASSYRLADYEQY
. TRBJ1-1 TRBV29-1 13 SVEPVQGLGTEAF
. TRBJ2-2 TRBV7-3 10 ASSPAPGELF
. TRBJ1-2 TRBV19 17 ASSIAQGGPSIGSYGYT
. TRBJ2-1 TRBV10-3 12 AISEGYSYNEQF
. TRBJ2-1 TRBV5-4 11 ASSLATGDEQF
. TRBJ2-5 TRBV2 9 ASSDGETQY
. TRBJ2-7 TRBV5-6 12 ASSPDRRQYEQY
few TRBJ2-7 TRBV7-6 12 ASSLGREHYEQY
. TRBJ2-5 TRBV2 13 ASSEGAGGWETQY
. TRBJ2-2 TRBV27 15 ASSLGWSSGVTGELF
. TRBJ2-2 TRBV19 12 ASASQGNTGELF